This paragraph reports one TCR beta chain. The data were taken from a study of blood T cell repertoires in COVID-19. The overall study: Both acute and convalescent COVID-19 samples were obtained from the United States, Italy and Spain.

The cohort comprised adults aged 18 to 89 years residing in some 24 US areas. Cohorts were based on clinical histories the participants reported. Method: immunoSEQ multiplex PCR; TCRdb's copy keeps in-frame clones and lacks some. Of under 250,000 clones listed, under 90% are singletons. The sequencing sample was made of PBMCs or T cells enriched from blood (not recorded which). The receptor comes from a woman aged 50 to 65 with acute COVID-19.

CDR3 bases: TGTGCCAGCAGTTACTCGATTGCAAGCGATCAGCCCCAGCATTTT. It is translated as CASSYSIASDQPQHF. The rearrangement links TRBV6-5 to TRBJ1-5; D gene unclear. Germline values: CDR1 MNHEY, CDR2 SVGAGI. The CDR3 sequence is 15 residues long. V was pared by 0 bases and J by 5 bases, with 11 bases between.